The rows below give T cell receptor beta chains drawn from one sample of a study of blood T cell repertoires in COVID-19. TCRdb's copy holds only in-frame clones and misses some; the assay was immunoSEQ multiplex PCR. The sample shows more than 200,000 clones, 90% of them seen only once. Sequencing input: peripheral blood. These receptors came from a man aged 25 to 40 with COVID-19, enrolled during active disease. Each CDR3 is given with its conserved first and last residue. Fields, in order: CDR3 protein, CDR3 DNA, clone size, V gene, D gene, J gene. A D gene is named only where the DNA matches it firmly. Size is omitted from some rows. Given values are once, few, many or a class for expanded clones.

CASSSRGTNSYNEQFF | TGTGCCAGCAGCTCCCGCGGGACTAACTCCTACAATGAGCAGTTCTTC | once | TRBV6-2/TRBV6-3 | TRBD2 | TRBJ2-1
CASSEASGAYNEQFF | TGTGCCAGCAGTGAAGCTAGCGGAGCCTACAATGAGCAGTTCTTC | . | TRBV25-1 | TRBD2 | TRBJ2-1
CATRPGLAGYTGELFF | TGTGCCACCAGACCCGGACTAGCGGGATACACCGGGGAGCTGTTTTTT | once | TRBV6-6 | TRBD2 | TRBJ2-2
CASSSDREGQPQHF | TGTGCCAGCAGCTCGGACAGGGAAGGTCAGCCCCAGCATTTT | . | TRBV5-6 | TRBD1 | TRBJ1-5
CASSLTGNTEAFF | TGTGCCAGCAGCTTAACAGGGAACACTGAAGCTTTCTTT | once | TRBV7-2 | . | TRBJ1-1
CASSFYSGSRDEQFF | TGTGCCAGCAGTTTTTATAGCGGGAGTCGGGATGAGCAGTTCTTC | . | TRBV27 | TRBD2 | TRBJ2-1
CASSYGLPGDYEQYF | TGTGCCAGCAGTTACGGCTTGCCAGGGGACTACGAGCAGTACTTC | . | TRBV6-5 | . | TRBJ2-7
CASSLAPTGGITEAFF | TGCGCCAGCAGCTTGGCACCGACAGGGGGTATCACTGAAGCTTTCTTT | . | TRBV5-1 | TRBD1 | TRBJ1-1
CASTAGGNYGYTF | TGTGCCAGCACTGCAGGGGGGAACTATGGCTACACCTTC | few | TRBV28 | TRBD1 | TRBJ1-2
CSVEGTGDTEAFF | TGCAGCGTTGAAGGGACAGGGGACACTGAAGCTTTCTTT | . | TRBV29-1 | TRBD1 | TRBJ1-1
CATSDSLAWTGFQDTQYF | TGTGCCACCAGTGATTCTCTTGCGTGGACAGGGTTTCAGGATACGCAGTATTTT | . | TRBV24-1 | TRBD1 | TRBJ2-3
CASSQWGGDSNQPQHF | TGTGCCAGTAGTCAATGGGGAGGGGATAGCAATCAGCCCCAGCATTTT | . | TRBV19 | . | TRBJ1-5
CASSLGGANEKLFF | TGTGCCAGCAGCTTAGGAGGGGCGAATGAAAAACTGTTTTTT | once | TRBV13 | . | TRBJ1-4
CASSQGYSGRPYEQYF | TGCGCCAGCAGCCAAGGTTATAGCGGGAGACCGTACGAGCAGTACTTC | . | TRBV4-3 | TRBD2 | TRBJ2-7
CASSRRDRDPFF | TGTGCCAGCAGCCGCCGGGACAGGGACCCTTTCTTT | . | TRBV3-1/TRBV3-2 | TRBD1 | TRBJ1-1
CASRTRTGRREKSTEAFF | TGTGCCAGCAGGACCCGGACAGGGCGTAGGGAGAAGAGCACTGAAGCTTTCTTT | . | TRBV2 | TRBD1 | TRBJ1-1
CAITGQGRGYTF | TGTGCCATCACGGGACAGGGGCGAGGCTACACCTTC | . | TRBV28 | TRBD1 | TRBJ1-2
CASSSPLGLAGEGTYNEQFF | TGCGCCAGCAGTTCACCCCTGGGACTAGCGGGAGAAGGAACCTACAATGAGCAGTTCTTC | . | TRBV5-1 | TRBD2 | TRBJ2-1
CASSLERWQFF | TGTGCCAGCAGCCTTGAGAGATGGCAGTTCTTC | . | TRBV3-1/TRBV3-2 | . | TRBJ2-1
CASSLSEGTSGLQETQYF | TGTGCCAGCAGTTTATCGGAAGGGACTAGCGGCCTCCAAGAGACCCAGTACTTC | . | TRBV27 | TRBD2 | TRBJ2-5
CSVRGQSEGYTF | TGCAGCGTGCGAGGACAGTCGGAGGGCTACACCTTC | . | TRBV29-1 | . | TRBJ1-2
CASSLDSYSPLHF | TGTGCCAGCAGCTTAGACAGTTATTCACCCCTCCACTTT | . | TRBV11-3 | . | TRBJ1-6
CASSLPRQYTEAFF | TGTGCCAGCAGCTTACCTCGACAGTACACTGAAGCTTTCTTT | . | TRBV7-8 | . | TRBJ1-1
CASSSGGDQPQHF | TGTGCCAGTAGTAGTGGAGGGGATCAGCCCCAGCATTTT | . | TRBV19 | . | TRBJ1-5
CASSYSSSGTEAFF | TGTGCCAGCAGTTACTCGAGTTCTGGGACAGAAGCTTTCTTT | . | TRBV6-2/TRBV6-3 | . | TRBJ1-1
CASSQSGSHLSEQYF | TGCGCCAGCAGCCAAAGCGGGAGTCATTTATCCGAGCAGTACTTC | . | TRBV4-1 | TRBD2 | TRBJ2-7
CASSYLTGHNEQFF | TGTGCCAGCAGTTACTTGACAGGCCACAATGAGCAGTTCTTC | once | TRBV6-5 | . | TRBJ2-1
CASSPTSGSTDTQYF | TGTGCCAGCTCACCTACTAGCGGGAGCACAGATACGCAGTATTTT | . | TRBV18 | TRBD2 | TRBJ2-3
CASSQSGQGRRNEQFF | TGTGCCAGCAGCCAATCAGGACAGGGCCGGAGGAATGAGCAGTTCTTC | once | TRBV3-1/TRBV3-2 | TRBD1 | TRBJ2-1
CASSRGTGGIPDTQYF | TGCGCCAGCAGTCGAGGGACAGGGGGCATTCCAGATACGCAGTATTTT | . | TRBV4-3 | TRBD1 | TRBJ2-3
CASSSTSYEQYF | TGTGCCAGCAGTTCTACTAGCTACGAGCAGTACTTC | few | TRBV27 | . | TRBJ2-7
CASSNRGGVETQYF | TGTGCCAGTAGTAACCGCGGGGGAGTAGAGACCCAGTACTTC | . | TRBV19 | TRBD2 | TRBJ2-5
CASRDGPEAFF | TGTGCCAGCAGGGATGGGCCTGAAGCTTTCTTT | . | TRBV11-1 | . | TRBJ1-1
CSVVQGWETNYGYTF | TGCAGCGTTGTTCAGGGGTGGGAGACTAACTATGGCTACACCTTC | . | TRBV29-1 | . | TRBJ1-2
CASKRDSAANYGYTF | TGTGCCAGCAAGAGGGACAGCGCTGCTAACTATGGCTACACCTTC | . | TRBV7-9 | TRBD1 | TRBJ1-2
CASSALGPFNYGYTF | TGTGCCAGCAGCGCGTTGGGGCCCTTTAACTATGGCTACACCTTC | . | TRBV27 | . | TRBJ1-2
CASTLSVLFYGYTF | TGTGCCAGCACCCTAAGCGTTCTGTTCTATGGCTACACCTTC | . | TRBV28 | . | TRBJ1-2
CASSRTSGTTDTQYF | TGCGCCAGCAGCAGGACTAGCGGGACAACAGATACGCAGTATTTT | . | TRBV5-1 | TRBD2 | TRBJ2-3
CASSLALAGYNEQFF | TGTGCCAGCAGCTTAGCCCTAGCGGGCTACAATGAGCAGTTCTTC | . | TRBV7-3 | TRBD2 | TRBJ2-1
CASSIYTENTQYF | TGTGCCAGCAGTATCTACACGGAGAATACGCAGTATTTT | . | TRBV28 | . | TRBJ2-3
CASSVLAVSYNEQFF | TGTGCCAGCAGCGTCTTAGCGGTTAGCTACAATGAGCAGTTCTTC | few | TRBV9 | . | TRBJ2-1
CASSSGGSNQPQHF | TGCGCCAGCAGCTCGGGGGGTAGCAATCAGCCCCAGCATTTT | . | TRBV5-1 | . | TRBJ1-5
CASSNRGQGYGYTF | TGTGCCAGCAGCAACAGGGGGCAGGGCTATGGCTACACCTTC | . | TRBV7-8 | TRBD1 | TRBJ1-2
CASSLVAGGDYNEQFF | TGCGCCAGCAGCTTGGTGGCAGGGGGCGACTACAATGAGCAGTTCTTC | . | TRBV5-1 | TRBD1 | TRBJ2-1
CASSLPPPSGRTSYEQYF | TGTGCCAGCAGCTTGCCTCCCCCTAGCGGGAGGACCTCCTACGAGCAGTACTTC | . | TRBV5-4 | TRBD2 | TRBJ2-7
CASSLDPVATNEKLFF | TGCGCCAGCAGCTTGGATCCGGTCGCAACTAATGAAAAACTGTTTTTT | . | TRBV5-1 | . | TRBJ1-4
CASSSPGATEAFF | TGTGCCAGCAGCTCCCCAGGGGCCACTGAAGCTTTCTTT | . | TRBV7-3 | . | TRBJ1-1